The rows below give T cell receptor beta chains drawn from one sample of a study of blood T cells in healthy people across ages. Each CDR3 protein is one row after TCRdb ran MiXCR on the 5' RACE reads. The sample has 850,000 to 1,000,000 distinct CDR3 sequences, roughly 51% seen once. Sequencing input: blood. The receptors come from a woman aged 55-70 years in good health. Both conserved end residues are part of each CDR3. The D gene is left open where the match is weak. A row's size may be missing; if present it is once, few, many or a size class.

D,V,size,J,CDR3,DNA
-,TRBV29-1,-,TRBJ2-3,CSVPGLDLWDTQYF,TGCAGCGTCCCTGGATTGGATCTTTGGGATACGCAGTATTTT
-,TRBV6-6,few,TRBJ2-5,CASTPLAQETQYF,TGTGCCAGCACTCCCCTCGCTCAAGAGACCCAGTACTTC
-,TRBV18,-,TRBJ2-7,CASSQDFTYEQYF,TGTGCCAGCTCCCAGGACTTTACCTACGAGCAGTACTTC
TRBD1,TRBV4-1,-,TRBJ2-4,CASSRQGAILNIQYF,TGCGCCAGCAGCCGACAGGGGGCGATCCTGAACATTCAGTACTTC
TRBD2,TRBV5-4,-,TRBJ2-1,CASSVAGGDEQFF,TGTGCCAGCAGCGTAGCGGGAGGCGATGAGCAGTTCTTC
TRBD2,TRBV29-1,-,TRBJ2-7,CSVGRTSGPYEQYF,TGCAGCGTTGGTCGGACTAGCGGGCCCTACGAGCAGTACTTC
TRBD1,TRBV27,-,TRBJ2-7,CASSYDRGEQYF,TGTGCCAGCAGCTACGACAGGGGCGAGCAGTACTTC
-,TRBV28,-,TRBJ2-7,CASSFGFGGSDSYEQYF,TGTGCCAGCAGTTTCGGTTTTGGCGGGTCGGACTCCTACGAGCAGTACTTC
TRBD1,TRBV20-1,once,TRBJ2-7,CSAKVGQGTWEQYF,TGCAGTGCTAAAGTGGGACAGGGGACCTGGGAGCAGTACTTC
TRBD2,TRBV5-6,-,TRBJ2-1,CASSLGLAGGIEQFF,TGTGCCAGCAGCTTGGGACTAGCGGGAGGAATTGAGCAGTTCTTC
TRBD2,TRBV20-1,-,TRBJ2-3,CSARDGLADSTDTQYF,TGCAGTGCTAGAGATGGACTAGCCGATAGCACAGATACGCAGTATTTT
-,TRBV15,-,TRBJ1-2,CATSQGTYGYTF,TGTGCCACCAGCCAGGGTACCTATGGCTACACCTTC
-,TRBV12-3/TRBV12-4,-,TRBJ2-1,CASSLASVRANEQYF,TGTGCCAGCAGTTTGGCCAGCGTGAGAGCCAATGAGCAATACTTC
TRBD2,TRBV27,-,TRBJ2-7,CASRGLAGESGHEQYF,TGTGCCAGCCGCGGTTTAGCGGGAGAATCAGGCCACGAGCAGTACTTC
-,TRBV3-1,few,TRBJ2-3,CASSQVGDSFTDTQYF,TGTGCCAGCAGCCAAGTCGGTGACAGTTTCACAGATACGCAGTATTTT
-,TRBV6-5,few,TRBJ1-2,CASSYGYSGAGYGYTF,TGTGCCAGCAGTTACGGGTACTCGGGGGCCGGCTATGGCTACACCTTC
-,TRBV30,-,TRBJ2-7,CAWTRGRDYEQYF,TGTGCCTGGACTCGGGGCAGAGATTACGAGCAGTACTTC
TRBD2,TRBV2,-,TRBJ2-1,CASSEALPGLAGSEQFF,TGTGCCAGCAGTGAAGCGCTTCCGGGACTAGCGGGTAGCGAGCAGTTCTTC
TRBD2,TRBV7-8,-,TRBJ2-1,CASSLFLAGDNEQFF,TGTGCCAGCAGCTTATTCCTAGCGGGAGATAATGAGCAGTTCTTC
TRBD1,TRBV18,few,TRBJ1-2,CASSFGTGHNYGYTF,TGTGCCAGCTCATTCGGGACAGGCCATAACTATGGCTACACCTTC
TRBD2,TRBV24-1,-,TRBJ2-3,CATSDFPRTSGRGSTDTQYF,TGTGCCACCAGTGATTTCCCCCGGACTAGCGGGAGAGGAAGCACAGATACGCAGTATTTT
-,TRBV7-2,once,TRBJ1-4,CASSQGNLGTTNEKLFF,TGTGCCAGCAGTCAGGGGAATTTGGGTACAACTAATGAAAAACTGTTTTTT
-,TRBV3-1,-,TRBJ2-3,CASSPHWGDFNTDTQYF,TGTGCCAGCAGCCCACATTGGGGGGATTTTAACACAGATACGCAGTATTTT
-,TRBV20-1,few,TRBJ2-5,CTSRLAAQETQYF,TGCACCTCGCGATTAGCGGCACAAGAGACCCAGTACTTC
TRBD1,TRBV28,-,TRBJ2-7,CASKGTDSYEQYF,TGTGCCAGCAAGGGGACAGATTCCTACGAGCAGTACTTC
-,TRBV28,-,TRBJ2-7,CASSLPPAGKVYEQYF,TGTGCCAGCAGTTTACCCCCAGCAGGGAAGGTCTACGAGCAGTACTTC
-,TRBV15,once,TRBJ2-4,CATSRDQGPKNIQYF,TGTGCCACCAGCAGAGATCAGGGGCCCAAAAACATTCAGTACTTC
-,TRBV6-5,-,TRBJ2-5,CASSYSNGPIETQYF,TGTGCCAGCAGTTACTCGAATGGCCCTATCGAGACCCAGTACTTC
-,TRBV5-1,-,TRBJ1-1,CASSLSTQPNTEAFF,TGCGCCAGCAGCTTGTCAACACAGCCGAACACTGAAGCTTTCTTT
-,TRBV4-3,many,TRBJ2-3,CASSQDLNTDTQYF,TGCGCCAGCAGCCAAGATCTTAACACAGATACGCAGTATTTT
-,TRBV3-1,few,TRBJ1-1,CASSLGQTEAFF,TGTGCCAGCAGCCTTGGTCAGACTGAAGCTTTCTTT
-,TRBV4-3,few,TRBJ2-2,CASSQALAGLSGGTGELFF,TGCGCCAGCAGCCAAGCCCTAGCGGGTCTATCAGGGGGCACCGGGGAGCTGTTTTTT
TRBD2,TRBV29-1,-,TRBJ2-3,CSVGTSGMPDTQYF,TGCAGCGTCGGGACTAGCGGGATGCCAGATACGCAGTATTTT
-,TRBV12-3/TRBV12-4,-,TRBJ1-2,CVSTEGRNYGYTF,TGTGTCAGCACCGAGGGACGGAACTATGGCTACACCTTC